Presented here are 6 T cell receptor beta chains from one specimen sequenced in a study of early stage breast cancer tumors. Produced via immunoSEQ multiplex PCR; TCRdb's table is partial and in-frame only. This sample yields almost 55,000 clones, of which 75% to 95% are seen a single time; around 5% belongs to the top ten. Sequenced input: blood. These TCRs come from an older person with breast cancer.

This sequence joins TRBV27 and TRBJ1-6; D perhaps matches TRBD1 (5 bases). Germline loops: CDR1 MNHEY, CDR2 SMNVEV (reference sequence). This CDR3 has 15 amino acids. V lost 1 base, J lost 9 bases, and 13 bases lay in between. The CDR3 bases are TGTGCCAGCAGTTTATACCAGGGAAAGAGTTCACCCCTCCACTTT. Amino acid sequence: CASSLYQGKSSPLHF.

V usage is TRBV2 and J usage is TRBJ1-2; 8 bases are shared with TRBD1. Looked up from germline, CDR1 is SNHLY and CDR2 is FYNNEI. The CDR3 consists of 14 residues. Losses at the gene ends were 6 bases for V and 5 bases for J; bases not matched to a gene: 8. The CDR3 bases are TGTGCCAGCAGCGTAACTCAGGGGGCGTATGGCTACACCTTC. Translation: CASSVTQGAYGYTF.

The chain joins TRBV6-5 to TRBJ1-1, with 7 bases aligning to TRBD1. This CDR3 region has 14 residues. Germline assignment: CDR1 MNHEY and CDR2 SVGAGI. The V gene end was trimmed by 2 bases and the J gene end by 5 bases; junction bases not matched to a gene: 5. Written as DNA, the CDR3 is TGTGCCAGCAGTTACGGCTCAGGGGGGACTGAAGCTTTCTTT. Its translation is CASSYGSGGTEAFF.

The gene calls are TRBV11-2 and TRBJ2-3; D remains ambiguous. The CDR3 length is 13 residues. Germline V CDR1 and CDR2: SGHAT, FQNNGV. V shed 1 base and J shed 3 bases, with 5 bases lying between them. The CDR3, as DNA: TGTGCCAGCAGCTTAGCCCTGACAGATACGCAGTATTTT. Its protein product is CASSLALTDTQYF. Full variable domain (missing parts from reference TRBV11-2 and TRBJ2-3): EAGVAQSPRYKIIEKRQSVAFWCNPISGHATLYWYQQILGQGPKLLIQFQNNGVVDDSQLPKDRFSAERLKGVDSTLKIQPAKLEDSAVYLCASSLALTDTQYFGPGTRLTVL.

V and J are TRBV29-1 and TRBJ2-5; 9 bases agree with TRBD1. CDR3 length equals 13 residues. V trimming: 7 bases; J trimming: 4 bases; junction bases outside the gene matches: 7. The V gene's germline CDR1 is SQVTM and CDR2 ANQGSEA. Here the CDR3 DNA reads TGCAGCGGACGGGACAGGGTAATAGAGACCCAGTACTTC. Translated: CSGRDRVIETQYF.

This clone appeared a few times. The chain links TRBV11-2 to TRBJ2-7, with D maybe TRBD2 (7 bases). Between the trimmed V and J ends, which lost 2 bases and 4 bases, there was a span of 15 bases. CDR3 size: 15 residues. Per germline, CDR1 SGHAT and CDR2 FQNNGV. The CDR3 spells CASSLLGGATYEQYF. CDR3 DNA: TGTGCCAGCAGCTTATTGGGGGGGGCTACGTACGAGCAGTACTTC.